This T cell receptor (beta chain) was captured by sequencing in a study of T cells after posttransplantation cyclophosphamide. Control samples came 1 year after myeloablative marrow transplants with methotrexate plus calcineurin inhibitor. Germline values: CDR1 ENHRY, CDR2 SYGVKD. The CDR3 is made up of 10 amino acids. Unmatched junction bases numbered 4, after V lost 11 bases and J lost 6 bases. Produced via immunoSEQ multiplex PCR; TCRdb's table is partial and in-frame only. The table has about 21,000 clones, roughly 85% seen once. The sequences come from PBMCs, collected 350 to 400 days after allogeneic stem cell transplant with calcineurin inhibitor and methotrexate. The chain links TRBV10-3 to TRBJ2-7; TRBD2 agrees at 7 bases. This TCR derives from a female patient in her 30s who received an allogeneic stem cell transplant from an unrelated donor, was CMV-positive, and had acute and chronic GVHD. Some T cells may have originated in the graft donor. CDR3 bases: TGTGCCGCTGGACTAGGCGAGCAGTACTTC. Protein: CAAGLGEQYF.